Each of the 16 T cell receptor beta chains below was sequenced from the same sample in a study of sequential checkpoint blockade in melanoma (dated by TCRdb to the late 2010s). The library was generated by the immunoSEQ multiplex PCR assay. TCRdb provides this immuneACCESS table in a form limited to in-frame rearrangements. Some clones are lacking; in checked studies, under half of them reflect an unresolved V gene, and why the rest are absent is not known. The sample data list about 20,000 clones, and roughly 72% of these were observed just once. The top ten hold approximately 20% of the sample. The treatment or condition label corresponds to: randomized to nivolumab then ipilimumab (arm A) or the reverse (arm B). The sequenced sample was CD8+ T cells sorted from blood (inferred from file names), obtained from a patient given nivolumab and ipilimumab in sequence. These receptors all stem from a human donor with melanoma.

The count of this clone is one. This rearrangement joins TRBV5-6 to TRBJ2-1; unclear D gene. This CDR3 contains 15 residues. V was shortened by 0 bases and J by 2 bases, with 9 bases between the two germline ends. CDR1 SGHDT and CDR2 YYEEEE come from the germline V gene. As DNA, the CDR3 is TGTGCCAGCAGCTTGGGGCTAGTCCCCTACAATGAGCAGTTCTTC. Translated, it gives CASSLGLVPYNEQFF.

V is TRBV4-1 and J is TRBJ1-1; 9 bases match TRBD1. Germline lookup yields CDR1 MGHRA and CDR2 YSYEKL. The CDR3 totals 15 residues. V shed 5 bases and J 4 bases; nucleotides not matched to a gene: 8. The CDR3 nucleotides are TGCGCCAGCAGCATATTACAGGGGGCTCCCACTGAAGCTTTCTTT. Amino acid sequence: CASSILQGAPTEAFF.

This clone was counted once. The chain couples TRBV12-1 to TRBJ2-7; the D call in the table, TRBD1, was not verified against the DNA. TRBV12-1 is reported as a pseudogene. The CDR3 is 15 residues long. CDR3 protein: CASSRGTGGRCEQYF. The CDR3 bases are TGTGCCAGCAGCCGGGGGACAGGGGGCAGGTGCGAGCAGTACTTC.

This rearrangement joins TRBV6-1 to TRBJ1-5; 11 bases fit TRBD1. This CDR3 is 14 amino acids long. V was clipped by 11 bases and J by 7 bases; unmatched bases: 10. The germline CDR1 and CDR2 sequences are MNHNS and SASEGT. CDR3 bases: TGTGCCGCCCGGGACAGGGGGTACTTACAGCCCCAGCATTTT. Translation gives CAARDRGYLQPQHF.

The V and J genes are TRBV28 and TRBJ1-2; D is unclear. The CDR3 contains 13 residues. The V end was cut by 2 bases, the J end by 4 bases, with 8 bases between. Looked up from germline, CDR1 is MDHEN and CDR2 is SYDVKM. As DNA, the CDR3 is TGTGCCAGCAGTTTAAGCCCCTTCTATGGCTACACCTTC. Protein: CASSLSPFYGYTF.

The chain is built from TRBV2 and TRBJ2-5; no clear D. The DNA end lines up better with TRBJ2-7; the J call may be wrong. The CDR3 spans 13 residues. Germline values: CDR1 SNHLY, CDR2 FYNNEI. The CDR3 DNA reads TGTGCCAGCAGTGTCGGGTCGAATATCGAGCAGTACTTC. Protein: CASSVGSNIEQYF.

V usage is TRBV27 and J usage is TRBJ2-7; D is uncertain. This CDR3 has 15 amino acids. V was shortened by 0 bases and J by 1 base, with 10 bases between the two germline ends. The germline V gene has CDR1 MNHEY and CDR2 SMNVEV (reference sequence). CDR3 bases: TGTGCCAGCAGTTTATCGATAACAGAATCCTACGAGCAGTACTTC. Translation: CASSLSITESYEQYF.

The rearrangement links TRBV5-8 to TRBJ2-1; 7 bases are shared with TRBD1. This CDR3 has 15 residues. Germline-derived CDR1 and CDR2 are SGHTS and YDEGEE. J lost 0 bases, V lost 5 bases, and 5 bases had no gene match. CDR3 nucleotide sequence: TGTGCCAGCAGTACAGGGGAAAGCTCCTACAATGAGCAGTTCTTC. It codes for CASSTGESSYNEQFF.

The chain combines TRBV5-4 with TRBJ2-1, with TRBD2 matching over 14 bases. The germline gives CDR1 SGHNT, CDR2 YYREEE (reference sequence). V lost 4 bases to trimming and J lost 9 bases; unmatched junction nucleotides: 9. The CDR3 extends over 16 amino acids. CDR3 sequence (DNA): TGTGCCAGCAGCCCCCTGACTAGCGGGGGGGTGGGTGAGCAGTTCTTC. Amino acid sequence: CASSPLTSGGVGEQFF.

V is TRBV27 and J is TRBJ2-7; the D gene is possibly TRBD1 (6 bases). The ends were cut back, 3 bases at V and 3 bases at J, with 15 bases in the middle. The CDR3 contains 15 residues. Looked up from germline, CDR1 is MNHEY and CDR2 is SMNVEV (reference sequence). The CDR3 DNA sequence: TGTGCCAGCAGTTTGGGCGACAGGATCGGCTACGAGCAGTACTTC. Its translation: CASSLGDRIGYEQYF.

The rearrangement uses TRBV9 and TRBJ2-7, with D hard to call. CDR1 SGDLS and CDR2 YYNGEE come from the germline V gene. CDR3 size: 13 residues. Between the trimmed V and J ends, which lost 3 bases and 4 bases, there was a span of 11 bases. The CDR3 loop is CASSAPPFYEQYF. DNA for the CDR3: TGTGCCAGCAGCGCCCCCCCCTTTTACGAGCAGTACTTC.

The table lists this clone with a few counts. The CDR3 sequence is CASSIGRNTEAFF. Written as DNA, the CDR3 is TGTGCCAGTAGTATTGGGCGGAACACTGAAGCTTTCTTT. The chain combines TRBV19 with TRBJ1-1; D is unclear. The V end was cut by 3 bases, the J end by 1 base, with 6 bases between. There are 13 residues in the CDR3. In germline, CDR1 is LNHDA, CDR2 SQIVND (reference sequence).

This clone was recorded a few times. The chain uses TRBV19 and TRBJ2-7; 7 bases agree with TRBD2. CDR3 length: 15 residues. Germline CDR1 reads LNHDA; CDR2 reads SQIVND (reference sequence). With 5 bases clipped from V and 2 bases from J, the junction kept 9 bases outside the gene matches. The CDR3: CASSPTGGGAYEQYF. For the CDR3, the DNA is TGTGCCAGTAGTCCCACCGGCGGGGGAGCCTACGAGCAGTACTTC.

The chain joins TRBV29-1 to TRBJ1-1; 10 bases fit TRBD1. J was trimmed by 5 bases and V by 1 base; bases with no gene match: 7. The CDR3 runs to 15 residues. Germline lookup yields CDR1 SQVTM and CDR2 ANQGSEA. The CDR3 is CSVEVKGTGVTEAFF. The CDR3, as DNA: TGCAGCGTTGAAGTAAAGGGGACAGGGGTTACTGAAGCTTTCTTT. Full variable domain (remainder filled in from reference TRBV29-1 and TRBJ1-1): SAVISQKPSRDICQRGTSLTIQCQVDSQVTMMFWYRQQPGQSLTLIATANQGSEATYESGFVIDKFPISRPNLTFSTLTVSNMSPEDSSIYLCSVEVKGTGVTEAFFGQGTRLTVV.

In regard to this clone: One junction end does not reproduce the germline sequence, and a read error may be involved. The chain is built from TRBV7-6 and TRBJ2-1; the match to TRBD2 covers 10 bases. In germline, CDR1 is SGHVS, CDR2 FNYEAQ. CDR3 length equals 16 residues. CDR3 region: CASSLALLGAGGPSVF. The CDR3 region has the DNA TGTGCCAGCAGCTTAGCCCTGTTGGGAGCGGGAGGGCCTTCGGTCTTC.

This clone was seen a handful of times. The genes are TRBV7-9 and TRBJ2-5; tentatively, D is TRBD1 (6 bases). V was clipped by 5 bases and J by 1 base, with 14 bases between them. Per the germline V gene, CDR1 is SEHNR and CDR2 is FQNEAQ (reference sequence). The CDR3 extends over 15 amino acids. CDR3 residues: CASSRIRDTQETQYF. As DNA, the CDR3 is TGTGCCAGCAGCCGTATAAGGGACACCCAAGAGACCCAGTACTTC.